This TCR beta chain derives from a study of cytomegalovirus exposure and HLA in healthy donors. General study points: The authors listed 150 to 200 TCR beta chains as cytomegalovirus-associated. When a later analysis compared HLA-associated TCR beta chains with equally common others, the HLA-associated chains turned out to be more clonally expanded and to have lower generation probabilities. There were reportedly fewer N-insertions in an Asian-associated ancestry cluster than the roughly 700-donor mean, in a later analysis.

In regard to this clone: The antigen is not known.

This PCR relied on a set of 60 Vbeta primers and 13 Jbeta primers. TCRdb keeps only in-frame clones here, not all; method: immunoSEQ multiplex PCR. Altogether about 120,000 clones are present, around 78% being singletons, with the ten largest covering about 3.5%. When sampled, the donors appeared nominally healthy, though they likely had unrecorded immune exposures. This CDR3 is 13 amino acids long. The V gene lost 6 bases and the J gene lost 10 bases, with 13 bases spanning the gap. Per germline, CDR1 MNHEY and CDR2 SVGAGI. The chain has TRBV6-5 and TRBJ1-6; D uncertain. The sequence came from a woman in her twenties or thirties in good health and CMV-seropositive. Sequencing was carried out using PBMCs. The CDR3 nucleotides are TGTGCCAGCAGGGAGGTCCCCGGGTCACCCCTCCACTTT. Its protein product is CASREVPGSPLHF.